These T cell receptor beta chains were read from a single sample in a study of OX40 agonist ivuxolimab in advanced cancers. The protocol was immunoSEQ multiplex PCR, while the TCRdb copy is restricted to in-frame clones and leaves out a portion. The sample lists some 50,000 clones; 65% to 90% were seen once. The sequencing used CD4+ or CD8+ T cells sorted from blood, collected in a trial of the OX40 agonist ivuxolimab. The receptors come from an adult with an advanced solid tumor such as melanoma, head and neck, liver or kidney cancer. Each CDR3 is given with its conserved first and last residue. Fields, in order: V gene, J gene, CDR3 protein.

V gene: TRBV7-8
J gene: TRBJ2-7
CDR3 protein: CASSLGGSEQYF

V gene: TRBV11-3
J gene: TRBJ2-7
CDR3 protein: CASSLDMREQYF

V gene: TRBV2
J gene: TRBJ1-5
CDR3 protein: CASSAGTFNQPQHF

V gene: TRBV5-8
J gene: TRBJ2-7
CDR3 protein: CASSLYGEQYF

V gene: TRBV18
J gene: TRBJ1-5
CDR3 protein: CASSLLESNQPQHF

V gene: TRBV12-5
J gene: TRBJ2-2
CDR3 protein: CASGSGQFTGELFF

V gene: TRBV7-8
J gene: TRBJ1-1
CDR3 protein: CASSLRPGQGMNTEAFF

V gene: TRBV5-4
J gene: TRBJ2-6
CDR3 protein: CASSSRRSSGANVLTF

V gene: TRBV5-6
J gene: TRBJ1-2
CDR3 protein: CASSLAADNYGYTF

V gene: TRBV4-2
J gene: TRBJ1-5
CDR3 protein: CASSPNQGTNQPQHF

V gene: TRBV11-2
J gene: TRBJ2-7
CDR3 protein: CASSQYRGQTYEQYF

V gene: TRBV30
J gene: TRBJ1-1
CDR3 protein: CAWKALNTEAFF

V gene: TRBV23-1
J gene: TRBJ2-7
CDR3 protein: CASSQGQGSYEQYF

V gene: TRBV5-6
J gene: TRBJ2-7
CDR3 protein: CASSSTGGDEQYF

V gene: TRBV5-1
J gene: TRBJ2-5
CDR3 protein: CASRLRTLDRAETQYF

V gene: TRBV19
J gene: TRBJ2-3
CDR3 protein: CASTIGTLWYF

V gene: TRBV5-4
J gene: TRBJ1-6
CDR3 protein: CASSLQSGNSPLHF

V gene: TRBV19
J gene: TRBJ2-1
CDR3 protein: CASRAGTGTRSRGRSYNEQFF

V gene: TRBV10-1
J gene: TRBJ1-2
CDR3 protein: CASSGDTQNYGYTF

V gene: TRBV6-6
J gene: TRBJ1-1
CDR3 protein: CASSYTRKGNTEAFF

V gene: TRBV19
J gene: TRBJ2-1
CDR3 protein: CASSIDRLAGGDEQFF

V gene: TRBV19
J gene: TRBJ2-6
CDR3 protein: CATNTGSGANVLTF